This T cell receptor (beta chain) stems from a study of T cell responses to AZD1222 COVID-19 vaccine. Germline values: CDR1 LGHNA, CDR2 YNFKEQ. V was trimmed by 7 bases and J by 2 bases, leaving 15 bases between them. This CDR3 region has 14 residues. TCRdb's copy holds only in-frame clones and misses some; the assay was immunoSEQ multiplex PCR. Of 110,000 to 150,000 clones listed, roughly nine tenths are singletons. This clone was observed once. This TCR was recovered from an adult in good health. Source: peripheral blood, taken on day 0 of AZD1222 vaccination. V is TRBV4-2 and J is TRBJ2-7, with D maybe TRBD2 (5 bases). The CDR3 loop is CASTPGGTTYEQYF. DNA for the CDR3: TGTGCCAGCACCCCAGGAGGCACAACCTACGAGCAGTACTTC.